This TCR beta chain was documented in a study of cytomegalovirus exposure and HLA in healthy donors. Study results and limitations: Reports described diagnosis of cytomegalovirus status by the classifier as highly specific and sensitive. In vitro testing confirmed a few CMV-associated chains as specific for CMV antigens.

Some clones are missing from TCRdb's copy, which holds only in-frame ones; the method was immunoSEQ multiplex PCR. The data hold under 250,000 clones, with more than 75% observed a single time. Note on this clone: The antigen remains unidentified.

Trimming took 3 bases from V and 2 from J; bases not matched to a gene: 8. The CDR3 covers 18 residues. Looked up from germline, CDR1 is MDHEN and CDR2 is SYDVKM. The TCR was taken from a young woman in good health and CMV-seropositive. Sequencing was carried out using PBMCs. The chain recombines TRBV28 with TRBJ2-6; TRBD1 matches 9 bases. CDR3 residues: CASSFWDRVRPGANVLTF. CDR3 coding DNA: TGTGCCAGCAGTTTCTGGGACAGGGTTCGCCCTGGGGCCAACGTCCTGACTTTC.